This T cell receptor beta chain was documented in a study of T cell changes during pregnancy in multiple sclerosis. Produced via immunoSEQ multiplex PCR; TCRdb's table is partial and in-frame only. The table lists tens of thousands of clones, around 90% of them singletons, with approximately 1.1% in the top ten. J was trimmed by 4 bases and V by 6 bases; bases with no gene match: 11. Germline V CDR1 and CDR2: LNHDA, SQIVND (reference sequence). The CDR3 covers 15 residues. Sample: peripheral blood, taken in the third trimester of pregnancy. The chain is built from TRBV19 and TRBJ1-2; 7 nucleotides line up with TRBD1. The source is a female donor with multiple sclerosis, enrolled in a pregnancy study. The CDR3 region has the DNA TGTGCCAGTAGCGATTTGGGACAGCCAAGCTATGGCTACACCTTC. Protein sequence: CASSDLGQPSYGYTF.